This TCR beta chain derives from a study of Graves' ophthalmopathy and Graves' hyperthyroidism. Whole-study context: Investigators collected peripheral blood at initial diagnosis, before any treatment was given.

Overall study findings and caveats: With 70.59% sensitivity and approximately 72% specificity, the model predicted ophthalmopathy progression. Most thyroid clonotypes expanded beyond 0.001 frequency were also found in blood.

The authors diagnosed from clinical symptoms, serum thyroxine, TRAb, thyroid ultrasound and orbital computed tomography. V lost 0 bases and J 6 bases, leaving 8 bases between the germline ends. Per the germline V gene, CDR1 is KGHDR and CDR2 is SFDVKD. There are 14 residues in the CDR3. From RNA, the CDR3 regions of TCR beta chains were amplified and sequenced. The first round was an RT-PCR with HTBI primers, and the second round was a multiplex PCR. TCRdb re-called the multiplex PCR reads through MiXCR, storing one row per CDR3 protein. The repertoire consists of 350,000 to 400,000 distinct CDR3 sequences, with 15% occurring once and the leading ten covering about 7%. This clonotype was detected ten times or more. Its antigen is unidentified.

The sequenced material came from peripheral blood. This receptor was taken from a woman aged 18-30 years with stable Graves' hyperthyroidism. This chain connects TRBV24-1 to TRBJ1-5; D is uncertain. Here the CDR3 DNA reads TGTGCCACCAGTGATTTGTTATCGGGTCAGCCCCAGCATTTT. Translating it yields CATSDLLSGQPQHF.